A selection of T cell receptor beta chains follows, all from one sample in a study of T cell clones after liver transplantation. The table came from immunoSEQ multiplex PCR; TCRdb's copy has only in-frame clones and leaves some out. The table records approximately 12,000 clones, roughly 69% of them present only once. This specimen was CD8+ T cells from blood, taken at the 22-month timepoint. The receptor source for this set is a human patient who received a liver transplant. Some T cells may trace back to the graft donor. CDR3s include the opening cysteine and the closing phenylalanine or tryptophan. Fields, in order: CDR3 protein, CDR3 DNA, J gene, V gene, CDR3 length, D gene, clone size. D genes are given only for firm matches. Some rows mark clone size as missing; the rest say once, few, many or name a class of expanded clone.

CASSQGTGNNQPQHF | TGCGCCAGCAGCCAAGGGACAGGGAACAATCAGCCCCAGCATTTT | TRBJ1-5 | TRBV4-1 | 15 | TRBD1 | -
CASSQDPRQGIRNEQFF | TGCGCCAGCAGCCAAGATCCACGACAGGGGATTCGGAATGAGCAGTTCTTC | TRBJ2-1 | TRBV4-1 | 17 | TRBD1 | -
CASSIFPIAGVRNEQFF | TGTGCCAGTAGTATATTCCCCATAGCGGGGGTACGGAATGAGCAGTTCTTC | TRBJ2-1 | TRBV19 | 17 | TRBD2 | -
CASSPGDYNSPLHF | TGCGCCAGCAGCCCCGGGGACTATAATTCACCCCTCCACTTT | TRBJ1-6 | TRBV5-1 | 14 | - | few
CASSQEVNRGLSGNTIYF | TGCGCCAGCAGCCAAGAGGTCAACAGGGGGCTCTCTGGAAACACCATATATTTT | TRBJ1-3 | TRBV4-1 | 18 | TRBD1 | -
CASSLARGPNEQFF | TGCGCCAGCAGCTTGGCCAGGGGCCCCAATGAGCAGTTCTTC | TRBJ2-1 | TRBV5-1 | 14 | - | -
CASSQPEQDNYGYTF | TGTGCCAGCAGCCAGCCGGAACAGGATAACTATGGCTACACCTTC | TRBJ1-2 | TRBV7-2 | 15 | - | -
CASSVDGGAYEQYF | TGTGCCAGCAGCGTAGACGGGGGGGCCTACGAGCAGTACTTC | TRBJ2-7 | TRBV9 | 14 | TRBD2 | -
CASSTTSGSYNEQFF | TGTGCCAGTAGCACTACTAGCGGGAGTTACAATGAGCAGTTCTTC | TRBJ2-1 | TRBV19 | 15 | TRBD2 | many
CSVNGGPGQGLHEQYF | TGCAGCGTAAATGGGGGACCGGGACAGGGTCTGCACGAGCAGTACTTC | TRBJ2-7 | TRBV29-1 | 16 | TRBD1 | -
CASSASGGRSDTQYF | TGTGCCAGCAGCGCGAGCGGGGGAAGATCAGATACGCAGTATTTT | TRBJ2-3 | TRBV9 | 15 | TRBD2 | -
CASSPGEKTEAFF | TGTGCCAGCAGTCCAGGGGAAAAGACTGAAGCTTTCTTT | TRBJ1-1 | TRBV6-6 | 13 | - | -
CASSLGQDSYGYTF | TGTGCCAGCAGCTTGGGGCAGGACTCCTATGGCTACACCTTC | TRBJ1-2 | TRBV5-6 | 14 | - | -
CASSLLAGGPRKLYNEQFF | TGTGCCAGCAGCCTCCTAGCGGGGGGCCCCCGGAAACTTTACAATGAGCAGTTCTTC | TRBJ2-1 | TRBV27 | 19 | TRBD2 | -
CASWDVPGQNDNEQFF | TGTGCCAGCTGGGACGTTCCCGGACAGAACGACAATGAGCAGTTCTTC | TRBJ2-1 | TRBV6-6 | 16 | - | -
CASSRERGVGNEKLFF | TGCGCCAGCAGCCGGGAAAGGGGGGTCGGGAATGAAAAACTGTTTTTT | TRBJ1-4 | TRBV4-1 | 16 | - | -
CASSLIGDQQFF | TGTGCCAGCAGTTTAATCGGAGACCAGCAGTTCTTC | TRBJ2-1 | TRBV27 | 12 | - | -
CATTPGLAVGDEQFF | TGTGCCACCACTCCGGGACTAGCGGTCGGGGATGAGCAGTTCTTC | TRBJ2-1 | TRBV6-6 | 15 | TRBD2 | -
CASSQPGAYGYTF | TGTGCCAGCAGCCAACCAGGCGCATATGGCTACACCTTC | TRBJ1-2 | TRBV4-2 | 13 | - | -
CASSLRTGYTEAFF | TGTGCCAGCAGTTTAAGGACAGGCTATACTGAAGCTTTCTTT | TRBJ1-1 | TRBV6-5 | 14 | TRBD1 | once
CASSIKYSYEQYF | TGTGCCAGTAGTATCAAATATTCCTACGAGCAGTACTTC | TRBJ2-7 | TRBV19 | 13 | - | -
CASSLGHEQYF | TGCGCCAGCAGCTTGGGCCACGAGCAGTACTTC | TRBJ2-7 | TRBV5-1 | 11 | - | -
CASYRQTQYF | TGTGCCAGCTATCGACAGACCCAGTACTTC | TRBJ2-5 | TRBV2 | 10 | - | -